These 20 T cell receptor beta chains were sequenced from one sample in a study of blood T cell repertoires in COVID-19. Generated by immunoSEQ multiplex PCR, the TCRdb table keeps only in-frame clones and is missing some. The profile shows some 130,000 clones, 86% of them singletons. The sample was PBMCs or T cells enriched from blood (not recorded which). The receptor set was obtained from a woman in her fifties or sixties who had recovered from COVID-19.

The J gene is TRBJ1-4, the V gene TRBV19, with no clear D. The V and J ends lost 6 bases and 9 bases respectively, with 8 bases between them. The CDR3 contains 11 residues. Germline CDR1 and CDR2: LNHDA and SQIVND (reference sequence). The CDR3 bases are TGTGCCAGTAGGGGCTGGCAAAAACTGTTTTTT. Protein: CASRGWQKLFF. Full variable domain (missing parts from reference TRBV19 and TRBJ1-4): DGGITQSPKYLFRKEGQNVTLSCEQNLNHDAMYWYRQDPGQGLRLIYYSQIVNDFQKGDIAEGYSVSREKKESFPLTVTSAQKNPTAFYLCASRGWQKLFFGSGTQLSVL.

V usage is TRBV30 and J usage is TRBJ1-5, with a possible D match to TRBD1 (6 bases). The V gene lost 2 bases and the J gene lost 2 bases, with 13 bases spanning the gap. CDR1 and CDR2 from the germline V gene are GTSNPN and SVGIG (reference sequence). This CDR3 is built from 15 residues. The CDR3 coding sequence is TGTGCCTGGAGTCCCCGGGGGGGCGGCAATCAGCCCCAGCATTTT. Protein: CAWSPRGGGNQPQHF.

The V gene is TRBV19, the J gene TRBJ2-3, with D unresolved. The CDR3 runs 16 residues. CDR1 and CDR2 from the germline V gene are LNHDA and SQIVND (reference sequence). V shed 0 bases and J shed 7 bases, with 17 bases lying between them. Written as DNA, the CDR3 is TGTGCCAGTAGTATAGATCATCACTTCCTCACTTATACGCAGTATTTT. Protein product: CASSIDHHFLTYTQYF.

The chain has TRBV11-2 and TRBJ2-5; 12 nucleotides align to TRBD2. This CDR3 spans 14 amino acids. Germline V gives CDR1 SGHAT, CDR2 FQNNGV. Trimming removed 5 bases from V and 13 bases from J; junction bases left unmatched: 11. The CDR3 is CASSPASGGAPWYF. Here the CDR3 DNA reads TGTGCCAGCAGCCCCGCTAGCGGGGGGGCTCCATGGTACTTC. The full variable domain, in which reference TRBV11-2 and TRBJ2-5 provide the parts outside the CDR3, is EAGVAQSPRYKIIEKRQSVAFWCNPISGHATLYWYQQILGQGPKLLIQFQNNGVVDDSQLPKDRFSAERLKGVDSTLKIQPAKLEDSAVYLCASSPASGGAPWYFGPGTRLLVL.

This clone was counted at least ten times. The rearrangement uses TRBV5-4 and TRBJ2-7; 10 nucleotides agree with TRBD1. The CDR3 loop spans 15 amino acids. The junction had 7 bases not matched to a gene; V was cut back by 4 bases and J by 3 bases. Germline V gives CDR1 SGHNT, CDR2 YYREEE (reference sequence). DNA of the CDR3: TGTGCCAGCAGCCTCCGACAGGGGGCACACTACGAGCAGTACTTC. It encodes CASSLRQGAHYEQYF.

About this clone: This sample includes further DNA sequences coding for the same CDR3. The gene calls are TRBV18 and TRBJ1-6, with a tentative D call TRBD1 (6 bases). This CDR3 comprises 14 residues. Germline-derived CDR1 and CDR2 are KGHSH and LQKENI. Between the trimmed V and J ends, which lost 4 bases and 10 bases, there was a span of 14 bases. CDR3 region: CASSLAGEGSPLHF. As DNA, the CDR3 is TGTGCCAGCTCACTGGCAGGGGAAGGCTCACCCCTCCACTTT.

CDR3 in DNA: TGTGCCAGCAGCTTAGGTATCGGAACAGACCAAGAGACCCAGTACTTC. Its translation is CASSLGIGTDQETQYF. The rearrangement links TRBV7-6 to TRBJ2-5; D remains unclear. The V end lost 1 base, the J end lost 0 bases, and 12 bases lay between the germline ends. Germline V gene data show CDR1 as SGHVS and CDR2 as FNYEAQ. The CDR3 contains 16 residues.

This clone was seen once. The rearrangement uses TRBV19 and TRBJ1-5; 7 bases align to TRBD1. The junction had 2 bases not matched to a gene; V was cut back by 3 bases and J by 6 bases. The CDR3 covers 13 residues. Germline values: CDR1 LNHDA, CDR2 SQIVND (reference sequence). The CDR3 DNA follows: TGTGCCAGTAGTATGGACAGGAGTCAGCCCCAGCATTTT. Translation gives CASSMDRSQPQHF.

The CDR3 DNA is TGCGCCAGCAGCCATCGTGAGGACAACCCCTACGAGCAGTACTTC. It encodes CASSHREDNPYEQYF. The chain links TRBV4-1 to TRBJ2-7; the D gene is possibly TRBD1 (5 bases). The ends were cut back, 3 bases at V and 2 bases at J, with 14 bases in the middle. The CDR3 length is 15 residues. Germline V gene data show CDR1 as MGHRA and CDR2 as YSYEKL.

The chain uses TRBV2 and TRBJ2-7; a weak D match, TRBD1 (6 bases). There are 14 residues in the CDR3. From germline, CDR1 is SNHLY and CDR2 FYNNEI. Trimming removed 0 bases from V and 2 bases from J, with 8 bases in between. This chain's CDR3 is CASSEAAGAYEQYF. CDR3 nucleotide sequence: TGTGCCAGCAGTGAAGCGGCAGGGGCCTACGAGCAGTACTTC.

The rearrangement joins TRBV6-5 to TRBJ1-2; D unclear. The CDR3 covers 14 residues. The germline V gene encodes CDR1 MNHEY and CDR2 SVGAGI. The ends were cut back, 8 bases at V and 4 bases at J, with 17 bases in the middle. CDR3 coding DNA: TGTGCCAGCCGATTCCGGCGGCAGACCTATGGCTACACCTTC. As protein: CASRFRRQTYGYTF.

The V and J genes are TRBV7-3 and TRBJ2-2, with D hard to call. Trimming cost V 2 bases and J 6 bases, with 7 bases left between them. The CDR3 runs to 13 residues. The germline gives CDR1 SGHTA, CDR2 FQGTGA. The CDR3 here is CASSLFVPGELFF. CDR3 DNA sequence: TGTGCCAGCAGCTTATTCGTCCCCGGGGAGCTGTTTTTT.

The CDR3 DNA follows: TGCGCCAGCAGCCCAGGGGACAGGGGTCAGCCCCAGCATTTT. Translating gives CASSPGDRGQPQHF. This sequence joins TRBV5-1 and TRBJ1-5; 10 bases agree with TRBD1. This CDR3 region has 14 residues. Per germline, CDR1 SGHRS and CDR2 YFSETQ. Trimming at V came to 4 bases and at J to 6 bases, leaving 4 bases not matched to a gene. Variable domain in full (rest from reference TRBV5-1 and TRBJ1-5): KAGVTQTPRYLIKTRGQQVTLSCSPISGHRSVSWYQQTPGQGLQFLFEYFSETQRNKGNFPGRFSGRQFSNSRSEMNVSTLELGDSALYLCASSPGDRGQPQHFGDGTRLSIL.

This rearrangement joins TRBV4-1 to TRBJ2-7, with 10 bases identical to TRBD2. The CDR3 runs to 15 residues. CDR1 is MGHRA and CDR2 is YSYEKL in the germline V gene. V was clipped by 0 bases and J by 6 bases; unmatched bases: 5. CDR3 sequence: CASSQDPAGGLEQYF. The CDR3 nucleotides are TGCGCCAGCAGCCAAGATCCAGCGGGGGGGCTCGAGCAGTACTTC.

The chain couples TRBV9 to TRBJ1-6, with 8 bases matching TRBD1. V trimming: 0 bases; J trimming: 8 bases; junction bases outside the gene matches: 4. Looked up from germline, CDR1 is SGDLS and CDR2 is YYNGEE. The CDR3 runs 15 residues. For the CDR3, the DNA is TGTGCCAGCAGCGTAGCTGGACAGGGTGATTCACCCCTCCACTTT. Translated, it gives CASSVAGQGDSPLHF.

This clone was detected only once. The chain employs TRBV6-5 and TRBJ1-5; TRBD1 is a possible D gene (6 bases). With 1 base removed from V and 4 bases from J, the gap between germline ends came to 11 bases. The germline CDR1 and CDR2 sequences are MNHEY and SVGAGI. This CDR3 has 15 residues. Here the CDR3 reads CASSYFKGGNQPQHF. CDR3 in DNA: TGTGCCAGCAGTTACTTCAAAGGGGGAAATCAGCCCCAGCATTTT.

This sequence joins TRBV7-8 and TRBJ1-3; 9 nucleotides align to TRBD1. In germline, CDR1 is SGHVS, CDR2 FQNEAQ. J lost 0 bases, V lost 1 base, and 10 bases had no gene match. The CDR3 is made up of 19 amino acids. The CDR3 sequence is CASSLGGTGTVSSGNTIYF. The DNA for the CDR3 is TGTGCCAGCAGCTTAGGGGGGACAGGGACAGTGAGCTCTGGAAACACCATATATTTT.

This clone has more than one count but fewer than ten. J is TRBJ1-2 and V is TRBV27; 11 bases are a match to TRBD1. Germline V gene lookup returns CDR1 MNHEY and CDR2 SMNVEV (reference sequence). Trimming took 8 bases from V and 2 from J; bases not matched to a gene: 10. The CDR3 is 16 residues long. CDR3: CASWGTGGNRNYGYTF. DNA of the CDR3: TGTGCCAGCTGGGGGACAGGGGGGAACCGGAACTATGGCTACACCTTC.

This chain links TRBV7-2 with TRBJ1-4; the match to TRBD1 covers 7 bases. The CDR3 totals 15 residues. CDR1 and CDR2 from the germline V gene are SGHTA and FQGNSA. After removal of 1 base from V and 7 bases from J, the junction contained 6 bases not matched to a gene. This CDR3 is CASSLGAGGGEKLFF. As DNA, the CDR3 is TGTGCCAGCAGCTTAGGTGCAGGGGGTGGTGAAAAACTGTTTTTT.

The rearrangement joins TRBV3-1 (or the pseudogene TRBV3-2) to TRBJ2-6; tentative D call: TRBD2 (5 bases). This CDR3 region has 13 residues. Germline V gene data show CDR1 as LGHDT and CDR2 as YNNKEL (reference sequence). Trimming left V 2 bases short and J 8 bases short, with 7 bases between. The CDR3: CASSQPGTNVLTF. In nucleotides, the CDR3 is TGTGCCAGCAGCCAACCGGGAACCAACGTCCTGACTTTC.